A selection of T cell receptor beta chains follows, all from one sample in a study of T cells in Graves' hyperthyroidism and ophthalmopathy. A single record per CDR3 protein comes from TCRdb applying MiXCR to the multiplex PCR reads. The table has hundreds of thousands of distinct CDR3 sequences, under 20% seen once. The sample comprised blood. The receptors stem from a woman aged 45-60 years with Graves' hyperthyroidism that later progressed to Graves' ophthalmopathy. Each CDR3 is given with its conserved first and last residue. The D gene is left open where the match is weak. Clone size appears in some rows only: once, few, many, or a class for an expanded clone.

V gene,D gene,clone size,J gene,CDR3 DNA,CDR3 protein
TRBV6-1,TRBD1,.,TRBJ1-4,TGTGCCAGCATTCCGTACGGAGGAGGACAGGGGCCGCAACAGGGAAAACTGTTTTTT,CASIPYGGGQGPQQGKLFF
TRBV3-1,.,many,TRBJ1-2,TGTGCCAGCAGCCATAGGACGGTTGGCTACACCTTC,CASSHRTVGYTF
TRBV3-1,.,many,TRBJ1-3,TGTGCCAGCAGCCAAGATACAAAACGCGCCATATATTTT,CASSQDTKRAIYF
TRBV19,TRBD2,.,TRBJ2-5,TGTGCCAGCCTCTTTTTAGCGGGGAGCGGAGAGGCCCAGTACTTC,CASLFLAGSGEAQYF
TRBV6-2/TRBV6-3,.,.,TRBJ2-7,TGTGCCAGCAGTGGACGGAACTACGAGCAGTACTTC,CASSGRNYEQYF
TRBV20-1,.,many,TRBJ1-2,TGCAGTGCTAGAGTTGCCGGCGACTATGGCTACACCTTC,CSARVAGDYGYTF
TRBV29-1,TRBD1,many,TRBJ2-7,TGCAGCGTTGAAGATTCGACAGGGAAACGGGGTGAGCAGTACTTC,CSVEDSTGKRGEQYF
TRBV20-1,.,few,TRBJ1-5,TGCAGTGCTAGAGATGGAGGGACGGGTCAGCCCCAGCATTTT,CSARDGGTGQPQHF
TRBV14,.,many,TRBJ2-7,TGTGCCAGCAGGCCCAGGGGAAGTGGCTACGAGCAGTACTTC,CASRPRGSGYEQYF
TRBV19,TRBD1,.,TRBJ2-1,TGTGCCAGTAGTATATCCCGGGACAGGGGGAACAATGAGCAGTTCTTC,CASSISRDRGNNEQFF
TRBV11-2,TRBD2,many,TRBJ2-3,TGTGCCAGCAGCCGTGAGCGGGGGGGAGGCACAGATACGCAGTATTTT,CASSRERGGGTDTQYF
TRBV29-1,.,.,TRBJ1-4,TGCAGCGTTGAGTCCGGGGGCGCCAATGAAAAACTGTTTTTT,CSVESGGANEKLFF
TRBV18,.,many,TRBJ1-1,TGTGCCAGCTCACCAAAACCGGGCACTGAAGCTTTCTTT,CASSPKPGTEAFF
TRBV29-1,.,.,TRBJ1-2,TGCAGCGCCGGGACGGATTATGGCTACACCTTC,CSAGTDYGYTF
TRBV3-1,.,many,TRBJ2-2,TGTGCCAGCAGCCTACAAACCGGGGAGCTGTTTTTT,CASSLQTGELFF
TRBV12-3/TRBV12-4,TRBD1,many,TRBJ1-1,TGTGCCAGCACCTCGCACCGGGACAGGGTGGACACTGAAGCTTTCTTT,CASTSHRDRVDTEAFF
TRBV3-1,TRBD2,many,TRBJ2-3,TGTGCCAGCAGCCAAGATACCCTAGCGGGCCGAGATACGCAGTATTTT,CASSQDTLAGRDTQYF
TRBV2,.,.,TRBJ1-3,TGTGCCAGCAGGAGGGATAGCTCTGGAAACACCATATATTTT,CASRRDSSGNTIYF
TRBV9,TRBD1,few,TRBJ1-2,TGTGCCAGCAGCCCGATGGGACAGGGGAGAAACTATGGCTACACCTTC,CASSPMGQGRNYGYTF
TRBV19,.,.,TRBJ1-4,TGTGCCAGTAGTCCACCGTTCAATGAAAAACTGTTTTTT,CASSPPFNEKLFF
TRBV6-5,.,.,TRBJ1-6,TGTGCCAGCAGTTACGGGGGGGCGCAAACACCCCTCCACTTT,CASSYGGAQTPLHF
TRBV30,.,many,TRBJ1-2,TGTGCCTGGAGTGTAGCGGGGAGGGACTATGGCTACACCTTC,CAWSVAGRDYGYTF
TRBV7-9,.,.,TRBJ2-1,TGTGCCAGCAGCTTCCGGGACCCCCATGAGCAGTTCTTC,CASSFRDPHEQFF
TRBV29-1,TRBD1,few,TRBJ1-4,TGCAGCGCCGGGACAGGGAACGAAAAACTGTTTTTT,CSAGTGNEKLFF